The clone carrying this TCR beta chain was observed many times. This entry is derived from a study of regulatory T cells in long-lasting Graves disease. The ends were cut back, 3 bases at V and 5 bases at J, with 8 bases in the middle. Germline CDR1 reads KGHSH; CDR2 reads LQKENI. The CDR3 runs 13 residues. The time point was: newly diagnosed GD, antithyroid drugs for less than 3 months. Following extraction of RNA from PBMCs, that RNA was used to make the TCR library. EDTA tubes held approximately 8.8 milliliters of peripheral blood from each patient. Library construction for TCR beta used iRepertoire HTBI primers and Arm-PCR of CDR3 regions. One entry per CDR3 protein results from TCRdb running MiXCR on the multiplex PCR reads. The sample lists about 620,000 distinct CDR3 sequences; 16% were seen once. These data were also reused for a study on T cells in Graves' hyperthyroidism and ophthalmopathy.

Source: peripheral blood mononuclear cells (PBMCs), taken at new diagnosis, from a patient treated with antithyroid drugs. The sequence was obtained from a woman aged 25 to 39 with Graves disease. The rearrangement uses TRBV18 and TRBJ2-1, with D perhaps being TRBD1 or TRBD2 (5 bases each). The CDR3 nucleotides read TGTGCCAGCTCACCGGGACCAAACAATGAGCAGTTCTTC. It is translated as CASSPGPNNEQFF. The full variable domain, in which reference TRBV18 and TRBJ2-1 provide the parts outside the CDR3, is NAGVMQNPRHLVRRRGQEARLRCSPMKGHSHVYWYRQLPEEGLKFMVYLQKENIIDESGMPKERFSAEFPKEGPSILRIQQVVRGDSAAYFCASSPGPNNEQFFGPGTRLTVL.